The next 3 T cell receptor beta chains were all read from a single sample in a study of T cells expressing NK-cell markers. From its re-call of the 5' RACE reads, TCRdb lists each CDR3 protein once, without DNA. The sample has a few hundred thousand distinct CDR3 sequences, and its top ten clones hold 5.2%. Sequencing was done on a sample of blood T cells: a sorted CD56 or NKG2C T cell subset, CD4+ or CD8+ T cells, or bulk PBMC T cells (not recorded which). These TCRs come from a man aged 18-69 years in good health.

The chain couples TRBV18 to TRBJ1-5; the D call from TCRdb, TRBD1, cannot be confirmed without DNA. Germline V CDR1 and CDR2: KGHSH, LQKENI. This CDR3 comprises 16 residues. CDR3 protein: CASSKTRGGGGQPQHF.

The chain employs TRBV11-1 and TRBJ1-4; TCRdb's D call of TRBD1 is untestable without DNA. The CDR3 totals 18 residues. Germline V gene sequence: CDR1 SGHAT, CDR2 FQDESV (reference sequence). CDR3 sequence reads: CASSPGGTGWATNEKLFF. Full variable domain (remainder filled in from reference TRBV11-1 and TRBJ1-4): EAEVAQSPRYKITEKSQAVAFWCDPISGHATLYWYRQILGQGPELLVQFQDESVVDDSQLPKDRFSAERLKGVDSTLKIQPAELGDSAMYLCASSPGGTGWATNEKLFFGSGTQLSVL.

The chain is built from TRBV5-1 and TRBJ2-7; checking the TCRdb D call of TRBD1 is not possible without DNA. Germline values: CDR1 SGHRS, CDR2 YFSETQ. The length of the CDR3 is 13 residues. CDR3 protein: CASRGYRGYEQYF.